These T cell receptor beta chains were read from a single sample in a study of T cell responses to AZD1222 COVID-19 vaccine. Assay used: immunoSEQ multiplex PCR; TCRdb lists only in-frame clones, some missing. The sample holds 97,000 or so clones; roughly nine tenths are singletons and the top ten take about 8.3%. Sequenced material: peripheral blood, taken 28 days after the second AZD1222 dose. The receptors derive from an adult who received the AZD1222 COVID-19 vaccine. CDR3s include the opening cysteine and the closing phenylalanine or tryptophan. Each record gives: V gene, J gene, D gene, clone size, CDR3 protein, CDR3 DNA. The D gene is left open where the match is weak. Expanded clones are given a class, and other clones once, few, many or no size at all.

>TRBV28|TRBJ1-6|NA|few
CASRLQGNSPLHF
TGTGCCAGCAGGTTACAGGGCAATTCACCCCTCCACTTT
>TRBV3-1/TRBV3-2|TRBJ2-3|NA|NA
CASSRIQMGTDTQYF
TGTGCCAGCAGCCGAATTCAGATGGGCACAGATACGCAGTATTTT
>TRBV6-6|TRBJ1-6|TRBD1|once
CASSLQGADSPLHF
TGTGCCAGCAGTCTCCAGGGGGCTGATTCACCCCTCCACTTT
>TRBV28|TRBJ1-2|TRBD1|NA
CASSFPGQGGGYTF
TGTGCCAGCAGTTTTCCCGGACAGGGAGGCGGCTACACCTTC
>TRBV4-3|TRBJ2-1|NA|once
CASSQDASSHEQFF
TGCGCCAGCAGCCAAGATGCGTCTAGCCATGAGCAGTTCTTC
>TRBV20-1|TRBJ1-6|NA|NA
CSASPGGNSPLHF
TGCAGTGCTAGTCCCGGAGGGAATTCACCCCTCCACTTT
>TRBV28|TRBJ1-4|NA|NA
CASMDLRGGNEKLFF
TGTGCCAGCATGGATCTGAGGGGGGGTAATGAAAAACTGTTTTTT
>TRBV28|TRBJ2-1|TRBD2|NA
CASSPPGTSSHEQFF
TGTGCCAGCAGTCCTCCCGGGACTAGTTCCCATGAGCAGTTCTTC
>TRBV29-1|TRBJ1-1|NA|NA
CSVDVPPTVVNTEAFF
TGCAGCGTTGACGTTCCCCCGACAGTAGTTAACACTGAAGCTTTCTTT
>TRBV18|TRBJ1-3|TRBD1|NA
CASSPRAPGQGAGNTIYF
TGTGCCAGCTCACCAAGGGCCCCGGGACAGGGGGCTGGAAACACCATATATTTT
>TRBV2|TRBJ1-5|NA|once
CASSENQGSQPQHF
TGTGCCAGCAGTGAAAACCAGGGTTCTCAGCCCCAGCATTTT
>TRBV6-1|TRBJ2-3|TRBD1|once
CASSEASTGTQYF
TGTGCCAGCAGTGAAGCCTCGACAGGGACGCAGTATTTT
>TRBV7-9|TRBJ1-2|NA|NA
CASSLGFPPNYGYTF
TGTGCCAGCAGCTTAGGATTTCCCCCTAACTATGGCTACACCTTC
>TRBV2|TRBJ2-1|NA|NA
CASVGNEQFF
TGTGCCAGCGTTGGGAATGAGCAGTTCTTC
>TRBV6-5|TRBJ1-6|NA|NA
CASSYNRVANSPLHF
TGTGCCAGCAGTTACAACAGGGTAGCGAATTCACCCCTCCACTTT
>TRBV3-1/TRBV3-2|TRBJ2-1|NA|NA
CASSEGPRGEQFF
TGTGCCAGCAGCGAAGGGCCCAGGGGTGAGCAGTTCTTC